This note documents a single T cell receptor beta chain sequence. The target antigen is unknown. The sample comes from a study of type 1 and type 2 diabetes patients. Overall study: Donors were type 1 diabetes, type 2 diabetes, or nondiabetic controls. Magnetic bead positive selection isolated CD4+ or CD8+ T cells from PBMCs. Study-wide findings and caveats: A median of one highly-expanded CD4+ clone, covering around 4.2% of reads, occurred in type 2 diabetes.

PCR was run on genomic DNA. The TCR beta CDR3 region was amplified using 30 forward and 13 reverse primers. TCRdb reanalysed the multiplex PCR reads using MiXCR and keeps one entry per CDR3 protein. In the table there are approximately 260,000 distinct CDR3 sequences, around 47% of which are singletons. CDR3 length: 14 amino acids. Trimming left V 2 bases short and J 5 bases short, with 12 bases between. Other autoimmune diseases and infections within the past four weeks excluded donors. The rearrangement joins TRBV12-3 or TRBV12-4 to TRBJ1-1, with D perhaps TRBD1 (6 bases). Sequencing was performed on peripheral blood mononuclear cells (PBMCs). The clonotype was recovered from a man aged 18 to 29 with type 2 diabetes. The CDR3 nucleotides are TGTGCCAGCAGTTTAATCAAGGGGGAGACTGAAGCTTTCTTT. Its protein is CASSLIKGETEAFF.